One sample yielded the 12 T cell receptor beta chains listed below, sequenced in a study of STAT5B mutations in CD4+ large granular lymphocyte leukemia. The method was immunoSEQ multiplex PCR; TCRdb's version includes in-frame clones alone and lacks a portion of them. The profile shows 25,000 to 35,000 clones, around four fifths of them singletons. The sequenced material came from CD4+ T cells from blood buffy coats. These receptors all stem from a human donor in good health.

The chain couples TRBV2 to TRBJ2-7, with D perhaps matching TRBD1 (5 bases). The CDR3 runs to 13 residues. Germline V lookup: CDR1 SNHLY, CDR2 FYNNEI. The V gene lost 7 bases and the J gene lost 2 bases, with 12 bases spanning the gap. The DNA of the CDR3 is TGTGCCAGCAAGGGGCAGGGTGCCTACGAGCAGTACTTC. Amino acids: CASKGQGAYEQYF.

The gene calls are TRBV30 and TRBJ1-5; unclear D gene. The CDR3 extends over 16 amino acids. Looked up from germline, CDR1 is GTSNPN and CDR2 is SVGIG (reference sequence). The V end was cut by 2 bases, the J end by 2 bases, with 16 bases between. This chain's CDR3 is CAWSRRPGGRNQPQHF. CDR3 coding DNA: TGTGCCTGGAGTCGACGGCCGGGCGGTCGCAATCAGCCCCAGCATTTT.

The chain links TRBV11-2 to TRBJ1-1, with D hard to call. The germline V gene has CDR1 SGHAT and CDR2 FQNNGV. The CDR3 loop spans 13 amino acids. V was trimmed by 3 bases and J by 5 bases, leaving 10 bases between them. CDR3 sequence: CASSFLSGTEAFF. For the CDR3, the DNA is TGTGCCAGCAGCTTCCTTTCGGGAACTGAAGCTTTCTTT.

The gene calls are TRBV4-1 and TRBJ2-7; D unresolved. The V end was cut by 0 bases, the J end by 1 base, with 19 bases between. The CDR3 is 18 residues long. Germline-derived CDR1 and CDR2 are MGHRA and YSYEKL. The CDR3 protein is CASSQDPSRSSLSYEQYF. CDR3 sequence (DNA): TGCGCCAGCAGCCAAGATCCCTCTAGAAGCTCGCTATCCTACGAGCAGTACTTC.

V usage is TRBV9 and J usage is TRBJ2-3, with D possibly TRBD1 on 6 matching bases. CDR1 is SGDLS, CDR2 YYNGEE, per germline. The V gene lost 2 bases and the J gene lost 2 bases, with 12 bases spanning the gap. There are 15 residues in the CDR3. CDR3 residues: CASSVRDTYTDTQYF. The DNA of the CDR3 is TGTGCCAGCAGCGTCCGGGACACTTACACAGATACGCAGTATTTT.

The genes are TRBV5-1 and TRBJ2-3; D is possibly TRBD1 (6 bases). Between the trimmed V and J ends, which lost 4 bases and 5 bases, there was a span of 11 bases. CDR3 length: 13 amino acids. Germline-derived CDR1 and CDR2 are SGHRS and YFSETQ. The CDR3 region has the DNA TGCGCCAGCAGCGTCTCACAGGGAGATACGCAGTATTTT. Its translation is CASSVSQGDTQYF.

The chain joins TRBV29-1 to TRBJ2-3, with D perhaps being TRBD1 or TRBD2 (5 bases each). Germline V gene data show CDR1 as SQVTM and CDR2 as ANQGSEA. The CDR3 sequence is 13 residues long. Trimming took off 6 bases at V and 3 bases at J, with 13 bases between the two ends. In DNA, the CDR3 is TGCAGCGTCCGGGACCCCGGGACAGATACGCAGTATTTT. It codes for CSVRDPGTDTQYF.

This chain links TRBV6-5 with TRBJ2-3, with D perhaps matching TRBD1 (5 bases). CDR3 length equals 14 residues. Trimming removed 5 bases at V and 0 bases at J, with 9 bases between. Germline V gene data show CDR1 as MNHEY and CDR2 as SVGAGI. As DNA, the CDR3 is TGTGCCAGCAGTGGCCAGGGTAGCACAGATACGCAGTATTTT. Its translation is CASSGQGSTDTQYF.

This clone was detected a few times. The chain carries TRBV30 and TRBJ2-5; D gene uncertain. The germline V and J ends were trimmed by 0 bases and 5 bases, with 13 bases remaining between them. Per the germline V gene, CDR1 is GTSNPN and CDR2 is SVGIG (reference sequence). The CDR3 consists of 14 residues. In DNA form, the CDR3 reads TGTGCCTGGAGTGTACTTACGACCGGGGAGACCCAGTACTTC. Its protein product is CAWSVLTTGETQYF.

The V call is TRBV7-9, the J call TRBJ2-1, with TRBD2 identical over 7 bases. V was pared by 0 bases and J by 4 bases, with 0 bases of the junction left unmatched. The CDR3 contains 14 residues. Looked up from germline, CDR1 is SEHNR and CDR2 is FQNEAQ (reference sequence). The DNA for the CDR3 is TGTGCCAGCAGCTTAGCGGGAGGGTACAATGAGCAGTTCTTC. Translating gives CASSLAGGYNEQFF.

V usage is TRBV28 and J usage is TRBJ1-5; D ambiguous. This CDR3 has 15 amino acids. Germline V CDR1 and CDR2: MDHEN, SYDVKM. Between the trimmed V and J ends, which lost 1 base and 7 bases, there was a span of 14 bases. The CDR3 sequence is CASSLFKMKGQPQHF. CDR3 DNA sequence: TGTGCCAGCAGTTTATTCAAGATGAAAGGGCAGCCCCAGCATTTT.

This chain joins TRBV7-2 and TRBJ2-3, with 15 bases that match TRBD2. The CDR3 totals 16 residues. Germline loops: CDR1 SGHTA, CDR2 FQGNSA. V was clipped by 4 bases and J by 6 bases; unmatched bases: 5. CDR3: CASSSGLAGGADTQYF. DNA of the CDR3: TGTGCCAGCAGCTCGGGACTAGCGGGAGGAGCCGATACGCAGTATTTT.